This T cell receptor (beta chain) emerged from a study of CD8+CD57+ T cells in acquired aplastic anemia. Selection for sequencing was limited to patients who had shown CD8+CD57+ cell expansion by flow cytometry. TCR beta VDJ combinations and CDR3 sequences were profiled from genomic DNA. A single record per CDR3 protein comes from TCRdb applying MiXCR to the reads. The sample consists of 160,000 or so distinct CDR3 sequences, 65% to 75% of them appearing once. V shed 4 bases and J shed 6 bases, with 13 bases lying between them. Germline lookup yields CDR1 MNHNS and CDR2 SASEGT. This CDR3 comprises 13 residues.

Specimen: sorted CD4+, CD8+, or CD8+CD57+ T cells (not recorded which) from PBMCs. The sequence was collected from a human donor with aplastic anemia. The chain has TRBV6-1 and TRBJ2-7, with a weak D call TRBD2 (5 bases). CDR3 coding DNA: TGTGCCAGCAGTGTCGGCGAGGGTAGCGAGCAGTACGTC. As protein: CASSVGEGSEQYV.